This is a list of T cell receptor beta chains from one sample in a study of blood T cell repertoires in COVID-19. Clones were read by immunoSEQ multiplex PCR, and TCRdb kept only the in-frame ones, dropping some. The table records about 99,000 clones, around 89% of them present only once. The sample taken for sequencing was peripheral blood. The receptors shown here come from a woman in her sixties or seventies with acute or convalescent COVID-19. CDR3s include the opening cysteine and the closing phenylalanine or tryptophan. The D gene is left open where the match is weak. Only some rows state a clone size, as once, few, many or a class for expanded clones.

CASSLWTGTTDTQYF | TGTGCCAGCAGCCTCTGGACAGGAACAACAGATACGCAGTATTTT | TRBD1 | once | TRBJ2-3 | TRBV3-1/TRBV3-2
CASSSWTGWTFF | TGTGCCAGCAGTTCCTGGACAGGATGGACTTTCTTT | TRBD1 | NA | TRBJ1-1 | TRBV6-6
CASSPIGGNTEAFF | TGTGCCAGCAGTCCCATCGGCGGGAACACTGAAGCTTTCTTT | NA | NA | TRBJ1-1 | TRBV11-2
CASSPLRLAGASANTGELFF | TGTGCCAGCTCACCACTAAGACTAGCGGGAGCTTCCGCGAACACCGGGGAGCTGTTTTTT | TRBD2 | NA | TRBJ2-2 | TRBV18
CAWSARGDSPLHF | TGTGCCTGGAGTGCGAGAGGAGATTCACCCCTCCACTTT | NA | NA | TRBJ1-6 | TRBV30
CASSVDPGHYGYTF | TGTGCCAGCAGCGTAGATCCAGGGCACTATGGCTACACCTTC | NA | once | TRBJ1-2 | TRBV9
CATSDARYAGVRDEQFF | TGTGCCACCAGTGACGCCAGGTACGCGGGAGTTCGGGATGAGCAGTTCTTC | TRBD2 | once | TRBJ2-1 | TRBV24-1
CASSPGGDTQYF | TGTGCCAGCAGTCCAGGAGGGGATACGCAGTATTTT | NA | NA | TRBJ2-3 | TRBV12-3/TRBV12-4
CASSLGQGSRTDTQYF | TGTGCCAGCAGCTTGGGACAGGGGAGTAGGACAGATACGCAGTATTTT | TRBD1 | NA | TRBJ2-3 | TRBV5-8
CASSAYLDRGKYGEQFF | TGTGCCAGCAGTGCTTATCTAGACAGGGGGAAATATGGTGAGCAGTTCTTC | TRBD1 | NA | TRBJ2-1 | TRBV25-1
CASSSHGGARGYTF | TGTGCCAGCAGTAGCCATGGGGGGGCAAGGGGCTACACCTTC | NA | few | TRBJ1-2 | TRBV27
CASSQSGLETYEQYF | TGTGCCAGCAGCCAGAGCGGGTTAGAGACCTACGAGCAGTACTTC | NA | NA | TRBJ2-7 | TRBV6-2/TRBV6-3
CASSPRTGTNQPQHF | TGTGCCAGCAGTCCCCGGACAGGCACCAATCAGCCCCAGCATTTT | TRBD1 | NA | TRBJ1-5 | TRBV27
CASSLLGQGYGYTF | TGTGCCAGCAGCTTATTGGGACAGGGGTATGGCTACACCTTC | TRBD1 | NA | TRBJ1-2 | TRBV7-8
CASSLAGTSGLNEQFF | TGTGCCAGCAGCTTAGCCGGGACTAGCGGGTTAAATGAGCAGTTCTTC | TRBD2 | NA | TRBJ2-1 | TRBV7-9